This T cell receptor beta chain was profiled in a study of CD8 T cells in Susac syndrome. Study-wide findings and caveats: The number of Susac-specific public clones found was about 15 in total CD8+ repertoires and several in CD8+ TEMRA repertoires. Clonal expansion involving Susac CD8+ cells peaked in TEMRA cells and active patients.

This CDR3 has 14 residues. Between the trimmed V and J ends, which lost 0 bases and 6 bases, there was a span of 10 bases. Per the germline V gene, CDR1 is SGHRS and CDR2 is YFSETQ. Random hexamers were used to reverse transcribe an amount of roughly 0.5 to 1 ug RNA. From the immunoSEQ multiplex PCR reads, TCRdb called clonotypes with MiXCR, one entry per CDR3 protein. The table shows about 100,000 distinct CDR3 sequences, with 95% occurring only once. A note on this clonotype: What it binds is unknown.

The TCR was taken from a human donor with Susac syndrome. The chain joins TRBV5-1 to TRBJ2-1, with D unclear. Sample: CD8+ T cells from PBMCs. The CDR3 bases are TGCGCCAGCAGCTTGGGAGGTCAGCCCAATGAGCAGTTCTTC. Translation: CASSLGGQPNEQFF.